This paragraph reports one T cell receptor beta chain. These data belong to a study of blood T cell repertoires in COVID-19. Overall study context: Acute-phase and convalescent COVID-19 samples originated in the United States, Italy and Spain. Sources were T cells, B-cell-depleted T cells, or PBMCs; the material itself was cDNA or gDNA.

Study processing details: Reference gene primer amplification in the assay estimated nucleated cell counts. Sequencing used immunoSEQ multiplex PCR; TCRdb keeps in-frame clones, though not all of them. The DNA was the basis for D and trimming; V, J and clone size are from that table. The table lists a few hundred thousand clones, approximately 89% of them singletons, with 5.5% to 8.5% in the top ten. The sample consisted of peripheral blood. This receptor was obtained from a woman in her twenties or thirties who had recovered from COVID-19.

The CDR3, as DNA: TGTGCCAGCAGCCCGACTAGTACGAGTGAGCAGTTCTTC. Translating gives CASSPTSTSEQFF. This chain connects TRBV7-9 to TRBJ2-1; a weak D match, TRBD2 (6 bases). CDR3 length: 13 amino acids. Between the trimmed V and J ends, which lost 5 bases and 9 bases, there was a span of 14 bases. CDR1 and CDR2 from the germline V gene are SEHNR and FQNEAQ (reference sequence). Full variable domain (rest looked up from reference TRBV7-9 and TRBJ2-1): DTGVSQNPRHKITKRGQNVTFRCDPISEHNRLYWYRQTLGQGPEFLTYFQNEAQLEKSRLLSDRFSAERPKGSFSTLEIQRTEQGDSAMYLCASSPTSTSEQFFGPGTRLTVL.